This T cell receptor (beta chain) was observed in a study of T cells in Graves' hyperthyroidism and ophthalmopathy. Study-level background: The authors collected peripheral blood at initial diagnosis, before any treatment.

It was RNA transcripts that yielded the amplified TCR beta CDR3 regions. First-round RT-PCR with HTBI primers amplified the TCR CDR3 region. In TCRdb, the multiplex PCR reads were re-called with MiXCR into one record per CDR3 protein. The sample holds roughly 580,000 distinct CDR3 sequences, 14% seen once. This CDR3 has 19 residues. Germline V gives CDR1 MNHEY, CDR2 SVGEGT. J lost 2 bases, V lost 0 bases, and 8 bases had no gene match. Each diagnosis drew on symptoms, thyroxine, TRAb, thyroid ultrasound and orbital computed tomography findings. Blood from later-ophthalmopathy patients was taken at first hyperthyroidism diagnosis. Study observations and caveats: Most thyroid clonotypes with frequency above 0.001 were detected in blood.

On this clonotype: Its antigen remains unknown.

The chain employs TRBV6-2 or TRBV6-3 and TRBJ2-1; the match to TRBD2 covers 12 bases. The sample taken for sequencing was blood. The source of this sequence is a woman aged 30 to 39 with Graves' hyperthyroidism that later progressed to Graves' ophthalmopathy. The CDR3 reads CASSYSGGGLAGTYNEQFF. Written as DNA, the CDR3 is TGTGCCAGCAGTTACTCCGGGGGGGGACTAGCGGGTACCTACAATGAGCAGTTCTTC.